The 26 T cell receptor beta chains listed next were all sequenced from one sample in a study of blood T cell repertoires in COVID-19. Data came from immunoSEQ multiplex PCR; TCRdb stores just in-frame clones and leaves some out. The sample shows over 85,000 clones, approximately 86% of them seen only once. Material for sequencing was peripheral blood. These receptors came from a man aged 50-60 years with active or convalescent COVID-19.

The chain combines TRBV19 with TRBJ1-5; no definite D call. The CDR3 runs 13 residues. Trimming took 2 bases from V and 5 from J, leaving 7 bases between them. Germline CDR1 and CDR2: LNHDA and SQIVND (reference sequence). This chain's CDR3 is CASSISADQPQHF. The CDR3 DNA reads as TGTGCCAGTAGTATAAGCGCGGATCAGCCCCAGCATTTT.

This clone was counted once. The rearrangement uses TRBV6-5 and TRBJ1-2; TRBD1 is a possible D gene (6 bases). The CDR3 has 13 residues. Germline CDR1 reads MNHEY; CDR2 reads SVGAGI. V was trimmed by 6 bases and J by 7 bases, leaving 15 bases between them. This CDR3 reads CASRPPGAVGYTF. CDR3 coding DNA: TGTGCCAGCAGACCCCCAGGGGCAGTTGGCTACACCTTC.

This chain connects TRBV30 to TRBJ2-7; D is possibly TRBD1 (6 bases). Germline CDR1 is GTSNPN and CDR2 is SVGIG (reference sequence). V was clipped by 3 bases and J by 7 bases, with 13 bases between them. This CDR3 contains 12 residues. Here the CDR3 DNA reads TGTGCCTGGAGCGAGAACAGGGTTGAGCAGTACTTC. Protein: CAWSENRVEQYF.

V usage is TRBV5-5 and J usage is TRBJ2-1, with TRBD1 identical over 8 bases. The CDR3 loop spans 16 amino acids. Germline V gene sequence: CDR1 SGHKS, CDR2 YYEKEE (reference sequence). V dropped 0 bases and J dropped 6; count of bases not matched to a gene: 8. In nucleotides, the CDR3 is TGTGCCAGCAGCTTGGCCTTGGGACAGGCCACCAATGAGCAGTTCTTC. Its protein is CASSLALGQATNEQFF.

This chain uses TRBV3-1 (or the pseudogene TRBV3-2) with TRBJ2-2; 7 bases align to TRBD1. V lost 10 bases to trimming and J lost 2 bases; unmatched junction nucleotides: 4. CDR3 length: 13 residues. The germline gives CDR1 LGHDT, CDR2 YNNKEL (reference sequence). CDR3 protein: CATRQGNTGELFF. Written as DNA, the CDR3 is TGTGCCACAAGACAGGGAAACACCGGGGAGCTGTTTTTT.

This clone was found once. The J gene is TRBJ1-2, the V gene TRBV11-3; D remains unclear. Germline assignment: CDR1 SGHNT and CDR2 YENEEA. This CDR3 has 14 residues. V was cut by 5 bases and J by 4 bases, with 14 bases left in between. In DNA, the CDR3 is TGTGCCAGCAGCCGTGGAGAAGAACCCTATGGCTACACCTTC. Its translation: CASSRGEEPYGYTF.

The V gene is TRBV30, the J gene TRBJ1-1; D might be TRBD1 (5 bases). V lost 1 base, J lost 5 bases, and 8 bases lay in between. Germline assignment: CDR1 GTSNPN and CDR2 SVGIG (reference sequence). This CDR3 has 12 amino acids. The CDR3 protein is CAWSGGVTEAFF. The CDR3 bases are TGTGCCTGGAGTGGGGGGGTGACTGAAGCTTTCTTT.

The rearrangement uses TRBV7-2 and TRBJ2-5; 9 nucleotides align to TRBD2. V lost 1 base, J lost 1 base, and 4 bases stayed unmatched. The germline V gene has CDR1 SGHTA and CDR2 FQGNSA. The CDR3 is 16 residues long. The CDR3: CASSLDPAGGQETQYF. The CDR3 nucleotides are TGTGCCAGCAGCTTAGATCCAGCGGGGGGCCAAGAGACCCAGTACTTC.

Only a few counts were recorded for this clone. The gene calls are TRBV10-3 and TRBJ1-3; D uncertain. Germline CDR1 and CDR2: ENHRY and SYGVKD. The CDR3 has 12 amino acids. Trimming stripped 4 bases from V and 4 bases from J, with 5 bases between. CDR3 coding DNA: TGTGCCATCAGTGTATTAGGAAACACCATATATTTT. It encodes CAISVLGNTIYF.

This chain uses TRBV11-2 with TRBJ2-5; TRBD2 agrees at 9 bases. After removal of 4 bases from V and 5 bases from J, the junction contained 14 bases not matched to a gene. Germline lookup yields CDR1 SGHAT and CDR2 FQNNGV. The CDR3 has 17 amino acids. This CDR3 is CASSSRFMRGGRETQYF. In nucleotides, the CDR3 is TGTGCCAGCAGCTCCCGCTTTATGCGGGGGGGCCGGGAGACCCAGTACTTC. Complete variable domain (other parts from reference TRBV11-2 and TRBJ2-5): EAGVAQSPRYKIIEKRQSVAFWCNPISGHATLYWYQQILGQGPKLLIQFQNNGVVDDSQLPKDRFSAERLKGVDSTLKIQPAKLEDSAVYLCASSSRFMRGGRETQYFGPGTRLLVL.

The J gene is TRBJ2-5, the V gene TRBV7-6, with TRBD2 identical over 9 bases. V dropped 1 base and J dropped 2; count of bases not matched to a gene: 5. CDR1 and CDR2 from the germline V gene are SGHVS and FNYEAQ. This CDR3 has 16 residues. CDR3 region: CASSLVGLAGQETQYF. CDR3 sequence (DNA): TGTGCCAGCAGCTTAGTTGGCCTAGCGGGACAAGAGACCCAGTACTTC. The whole variable domain, filled in from reference TRBV7-6 and TRBJ2-5, reads GAGVSQSPRYKVTKRGQDVALRCDPISGHVSLYWYRQALGQGPEFLTYFNYEAQQDKSGLPNDRFSAERPEGSISTLTIQRTEQRDSAMYRCASSLVGLAGQETQYFGPGTRLLVL.

The chain employs TRBV30 and TRBJ1-2; D is unclear. Germline V lookup: CDR1 GTSNPN, CDR2 SVGIG (reference sequence). V lost 6 bases, J lost 3 bases, and 11 bases lay in between. The CDR3 runs 12 residues. CDR3 nucleotides: TGTGCCTGTCCGGGAGAATACTATGGCTACACCTTC. Protein sequence: CACPGEYYGYTF.

The genes are TRBV2 and TRBJ2-3; D perhaps matches TRBD2 (5 bases). V was trimmed by 9 bases and J by 4 bases, leaving 17 bases between them. Germline assignment: CDR1 SNHLY and CDR2 FYNNEI. The CDR3 has 14 amino acids. The CDR3 here is CARGGTNPPDTQYF. In nucleotides, the CDR3 is TGTGCCAGAGGAGGAACTAACCCCCCAGATACGCAGTATTTT.

The chain links TRBV6-5 to TRBJ1-6; 8 bases are shared with TRBD1. Germline trimming cut 10 bases from V and 7 bases from J; bases unmatched to any gene: 9. There are 14 residues in the CDR3. Germline CDR1 MNHEY, CDR2 SVGAGI. This CDR3 reads CATKGQGWNSPLHF. As DNA, the CDR3 is TGTGCCACCAAAGGACAGGGATGGAATTCACCCCTCCACTTT.

The chain couples TRBV6-5 to TRBJ1-2; possibly TRBD1 for D (6 bases). V dropped 5 bases and J dropped 8 bases, with 15 bases sitting between them. The CDR3 has 13 residues. Germline V CDR1 and CDR2: MNHEY, SVGAGI. The CDR3 nucleotides read TGTGCCAGCAGTACCCCCGGGGGGCAAGGCTACACCTTC. Translated: CASSTPGGQGYTF.

The chain joins TRBV10-2 to TRBJ2-3; D ambiguous. Trimming took 0 bases from V and 2 from J, leaving 9 bases between them. Looked up from germline, CDR1 is WSHSY and CDR2 is SAAADI. CDR3 length: 15 amino acids. The CDR3 loop reads CASSESPVSTDTQYF. As DNA, the CDR3 is TGCGCCAGCAGTGAGTCACCGGTTTCCACAGATACGCAGTATTTT.

The chain combines TRBV6-5 with TRBJ1-6, with unresolved D. The V end was cut by 7 bases, the J end by 10 bases, with 20 bases between. The CDR3 consists of 15 residues. From germline, CDR1 is MNHEY and CDR2 SVGAGI. The chain's CDR3 is CASTLVDTGSSPLHF. In nucleotides, the CDR3 is TGTGCCAGCACCCTAGTTGACACGGGAAGCTCACCCCTCCACTTT.

CDR3 in amino acids: CASSRDRAYGYTF. For the CDR3, the DNA is TGTGCCAGCAGCCGGGACAGGGCTTATGGCTACACCTTC. V and J are TRBV5-6 and TRBJ1-2; TRBD1 aligns across 9 bases. The CDR3 spans 13 residues. The trim removed 4 bases at V and 5 bases at J, leaving 3 bases unmatched. CDR1 and CDR2 from the germline V gene are SGHDT and YYEEEE.

The chain links TRBV5-1 to TRBJ2-3; D possibly corresponds to TRBD1 (5 bases). The CDR3 consists of 16 residues. CDR1 is SGHRS, CDR2 YFSETQ, per germline. V lost 4 bases to trimming and J lost 1 base, with 16 bases between them. This CDR3 reads CASSLQGYSGTDTQYF. CDR3 nucleotide sequence: TGCGCCAGCAGCCTTCAGGGTTATAGTGGCACAGATACGCAGTATTTT.

The chain is built from TRBV28 and TRBJ2-7; 8 bases align to TRBD2. This CDR3 contains 13 residues. The germline V gene encodes CDR1 MDHEN and CDR2 SYDVKM. J was trimmed by 6 bases and V by 5 bases; bases with no gene match: 6. As DNA, the CDR3 is TGTGCCAGCAGTAGGACTAGCTGGGGCGAGCAGTACTTC. It specifies CASSRTSWGEQYF.

The gene calls are TRBV27 and TRBJ1-2; the match to TRBD1 covers 8 bases. The J segment lost 5 bases and the V segment lost 4 bases, leaving 9 bases of the junction unmatched. This CDR3 spans 15 amino acids. Germline CDR1 and CDR2: MNHEY and SMNVEV (reference sequence). CDR3 residues: CASSSDRAGGYGYTF. DNA of the CDR3: TGTGCCAGCAGTTCGGACAGGGCAGGGGGGTATGGCTACACCTTC.

This clone has just a few counts. The V gene is TRBV28, the J gene TRBJ2-7, with D possibly TRBD2 on 6 matching bases. CDR3 length equals 13 residues. Germline V gene lookup returns CDR1 MDHEN and CDR2 SYDVKM. Trimming took off 3 bases at V and 6 bases at J, with 12 bases between the two ends. The CDR3 sequence is CASSLGGVGEQYF. The CDR3 region has the DNA TGTGCCAGCAGTTTGGGCGGGGTCGGCGAGCAGTACTTC. Filled out from reference TRBV28 and TRBJ2-7, the complete variable domain reads DVKVTQSSRYLVKRTGEKVFLECVQDMDHENMFWYRQDPGLGLRLIYFSYDVKMKEKGDIPEGYSVSREKKERFSLILESASTNQTSMYLCASSLGGVGEQYFGPGTRLTVT.

CDR3 sequence (DNA): TGCAGTGGACAGGGGGACACTGAAGCTTTCTTT. Translated, it gives CSGQGDTEAFF. The chain has TRBV20-1 and TRBJ1-1; 9 bases align to TRBD1. J was trimmed by 3 bases and V by 7 bases; bases with no gene match: 0. The CDR3 extends over 11 amino acids. Per germline, CDR1 DFQATT and CDR2 SNEGSKA (reference sequence).

The J gene is TRBJ2-1, the V gene TRBV5-1; D not certain. Trimming shortened V by 4 bases and J by 5 bases, and 13 bases separated the two germline ends. The CDR3 extends over 14 amino acids. CDR1 and CDR2 (germline): SGHRS, YFSETQ. The CDR3 loop reads CASSEPGRHNEQFF. The CDR3 nucleotides are TGCGCCAGCAGCGAACCGGGTCGACACAATGAGCAGTTCTTC.

The chain has TRBV7-9 and TRBJ1-1, with D uncertain. CDR1 and CDR2 from the germline V gene are SEHNR and FQNEAQ (reference sequence). The CDR3 extends over 14 amino acids. Trimming stripped 0 bases from V and 5 bases from J, with 10 bases between. The CDR3 bases are TGTGCCAGCAGCTTAGCGGGCACAAGAACTGAAGCTTTCTTT. Amino acids: CASSLAGTRTEAFF.

The genes are TRBV21-1 and TRBJ2-2; the tabulated D call, TRBD1, remains unverified against the DNA. TRBV21-1 is listed as a pseudogene. The CDR3 has 16 residues. CDR3 nucleotide sequence: TGTGCCAGCAGCAAAGGCTCCAGGGGGAACACCGGGGAGCTGTTTTTT. Amino acid sequence: CASSKGSRGNTGELFF.